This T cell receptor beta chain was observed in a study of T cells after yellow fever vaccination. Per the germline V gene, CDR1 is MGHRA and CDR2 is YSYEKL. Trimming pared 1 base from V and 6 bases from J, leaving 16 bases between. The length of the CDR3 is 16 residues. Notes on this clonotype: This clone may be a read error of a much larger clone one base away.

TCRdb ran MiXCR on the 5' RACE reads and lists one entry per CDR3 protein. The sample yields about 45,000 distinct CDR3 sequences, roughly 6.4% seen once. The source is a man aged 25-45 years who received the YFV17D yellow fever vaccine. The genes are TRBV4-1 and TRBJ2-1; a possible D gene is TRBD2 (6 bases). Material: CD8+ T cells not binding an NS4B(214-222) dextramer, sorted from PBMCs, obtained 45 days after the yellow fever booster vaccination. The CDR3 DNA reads TGCGCCAGCAGCCAAGTCACGAGACTAGGATCCAATGAGCAGTTCTTC. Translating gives CASSQVTRLGSNEQFF.